Listed here are 6 T cell receptor beta chains from one sample, sequenced in a study of T cell responses to AZD1222 COVID-19 vaccine. Assay: immunoSEQ multiplex PCR; the TCRdb copy retains only in-frame clones and omits some. The repertoire includes some 120,000 clones, around 87% of them detected once, and roughly 1.5% sits in the top ten. The sample consisted of peripheral blood, taken on day 0 of AZD1222 vaccination. Source of these receptors: an adult in good health.

The chain is built from TRBV7-8 and TRBJ1-2, with TRBD1 as a possible D gene (6 bases). CDR3 length equals 16 residues. Germline V gives CDR1 SGHVS, CDR2 FQNEAQ. V was clipped by 5 bases and J by 2 bases, with 18 bases between them. In DNA form, the CDR3 reads TGTGCCAGCAGCCCCCGGACAGCTTCAAAAAACTATGGCTACACCTTC. Encoded protein: CASSPRTASKNYGYTF.

CDR3 sequence reads: CATSRGLNTEAFF. In DNA form, the CDR3 reads TGTGCCACCAGCAGAGGGCTGAACACTGAAGCTTTCTTT. The chain employs TRBV15 and TRBJ1-1; D is unresolved. Germline CDR1 LNHNV, CDR2 YYDKDF (reference sequence). Trimming pared 1 base from V and 0 bases from J, leaving 3 bases between. The CDR3 sequence is 13 residues long.

This sequence joins TRBV6-5 and TRBJ1-6, with D possibly TRBD1 on 5 matching bases. Trimming took off 8 bases at V and 6 bases at J, with 11 bases between the two ends. Germline V gene data show CDR1 as MNHEY and CDR2 as SVGAGI. This CDR3 has 13 amino acids. CDR3: CASQRGSNSPLHF. The CDR3 DNA reads TGTGCCAGCCAAAGGGGCAGTAATTCACCCCTCCACTTT.

The CDR3 protein is CASRAGGNEQYF. The DNA for the CDR3 is TGTGCCAGCCGGGCGGGGGGTAACGAGCAGTACTTC. The J gene is TRBJ2-7, the V gene TRBV27; 8 positions agree with TRBD2. V lost 8 bases, J lost 5 bases, and 5 bases stayed unmatched. The CDR3 has 12 residues. CDR1 is MNHEY and CDR2 is SMNVEV in the germline V gene (reference sequence).

The chain combines TRBV25-1 with TRBJ2-7; 10 bases align to TRBD1. Germline CDR1 and CDR2: MGHDK and SYGVNS. The CDR3 loop spans 15 amino acids. With 1 base clipped from V and 5 bases from J, the junction kept 5 bases outside the gene matches. CDR3 protein: CASSEWKGTGDEQYF. CDR3 in DNA: TGTGCCAGCAGTGAATGGAAGGGGACAGGGGACGAGCAGTACTTC.

V and J are TRBV6-1 and TRBJ2-2; a weak D match, TRBD2 (6 bases). The ends were cut back, 3 bases at V and 2 bases at J, with 13 bases in the middle. Per germline, CDR1 MNHNS and CDR2 SASEGT. The CDR3 spans 16 residues. The CDR3 sequence is CASSEYGGDNTGELFF. The CDR3 bases are TGTGCCAGCAGTGAGTACGGGGGAGATAACACCGGGGAGCTGTTTTTT.